This T cell receptor (beta chain) was captured by sequencing in a study of T cells after yellow fever vaccination. Study observations and caveats: Secondary responses were weaker yet peaked faster, day 5 versus 15. Overlap between CD4 and CD8 compartments was detected for a small share of clonotypes. Repertoires obtained by FACS sorting could include abundant clonotypes that entered as contaminants from the bulk population.

The CDR3 sequence is 16 residues long. Germline V lookup: CDR1 SEHNR, CDR2 FQNEAQ (reference sequence). J was trimmed by 1 base and V by 2 bases; bases with no gene match: 3. This clonotype was seen ten or more times. Its antigen is unidentified. Making TCR cDNA involved 5'RACE template switching, which added UMIs and a universal primer site. TCRdb re-derived calls from the 5' RACE reads in MiXCR, one entry per CDR3 protein. The sample lists 500,000 to 550,000 distinct CDR3 sequences; about a fifth were seen once. The sample in question was PBMCs, obtained approximately 22 days after the first yellow fever vaccination. The V call is TRBV7-9, the J call TRBJ2-2; TRBD2 aligns across 8 bases. The TCR sequence derives from a young man who received the YFV17D yellow fever vaccine. CDR3 coding DNA: TGTGCCAGCAGCTTAAGGCTAGCGGGGAACACCGGGGAGCTGTTTTTT. As protein: CASSLRLAGNTGELFF.